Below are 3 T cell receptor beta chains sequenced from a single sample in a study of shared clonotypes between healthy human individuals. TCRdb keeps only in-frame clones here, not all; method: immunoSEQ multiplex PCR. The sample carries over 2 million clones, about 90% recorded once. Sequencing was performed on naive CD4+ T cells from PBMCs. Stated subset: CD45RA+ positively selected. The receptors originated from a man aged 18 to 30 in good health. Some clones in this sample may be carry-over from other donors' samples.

For the CDR3, the DNA is TGTGCCACCAGCAGAGATGGATTGGTAACGGAGACCCAGTACTTC. Encoded protein: CATSRDGLVTETQYF. The gene calls are TRBV15 and TRBJ2-5; D is uncertain. The ends were cut back, 0 bases at V and 5 bases at J, with 13 bases in the middle. Germline V gene sequence: CDR1 LNHNV, CDR2 YYDKDF (reference sequence). The CDR3 extends over 15 amino acids.

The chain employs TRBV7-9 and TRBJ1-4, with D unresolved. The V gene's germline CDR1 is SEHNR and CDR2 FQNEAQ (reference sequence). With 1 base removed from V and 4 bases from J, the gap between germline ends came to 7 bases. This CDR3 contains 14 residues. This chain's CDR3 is CASSLDGHNEKLFF. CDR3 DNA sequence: TGTGCCAGCAGCTTAGACGGCCATAATGAAAAACTGTTTTTT.

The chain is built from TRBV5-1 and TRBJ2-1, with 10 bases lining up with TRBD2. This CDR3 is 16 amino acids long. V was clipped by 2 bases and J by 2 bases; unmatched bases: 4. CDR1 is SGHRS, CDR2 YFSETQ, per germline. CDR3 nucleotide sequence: TGCGCCAGCAGCTTCTCCGGACTAGCGGCCTACAATGAGCAGTTCTTC. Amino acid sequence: CASSFSGLAAYNEQFF.